The 14 T cell receptor beta chains listed next were all sequenced from one sample in a study of shared clonotypes between healthy human individuals. TCRdb's table, derived via immunoSEQ multiplex PCR, lists solely in-frame clones and lacks some. The sample yields more than 400,000 clones, about 84% seen once. The specimen sequenced was PBMCs. The receptors were sampled from a woman aged 40 to 55 in good health. Some clones in this sample may be carry-over from other donors' samples.

Concerning this clone itself: Other DNA variants within this sample encode the same CDR3. V gene TRBV5-1 combines with J gene TRBJ2-1; D is tentatively TRBD1 or TRBD2 (6 bases each). With 0 bases removed from V and 3 bases from J, the gap between germline ends came to 10 bases. Germline loops: CDR1 SGHRS, CDR2 YFSETQ. CDR3 length: 15 residues. In DNA form, the CDR3 reads TGCGCCAGCAGCTTGGAAGGGGGACTCTACAATGAGCAGTTCTTC. Protein: CASSLEGGLYNEQFF.

A word on this clone: It differs at one base from a far larger clone, so likely a read error. Other DNA sequences in the sample encode the same CDR3. This chain links TRBV30 with TRBJ1-2, with a weak D call TRBD1 (5 bases). Trimming removed 4 bases from V and 4 bases from J, with 16 bases in between. The CDR3 has 14 residues. Germline V CDR1 and CDR2: GTSNPN, SVGIG (reference sequence). CDR3 nucleotide sequence: TGTGCCTGGACCCCCTCTGATACAGGCTATGGCTACACCTTC. Amino acid sequence: CAWTPSDTGYGYTF.

As to this clone: This likely stems from a read error, as it lies one base from a far larger clone. The CDR3 sequence: CANSEWRDSLRGYTF. The CDR3 bases are TGTGCCAACAGTGAATGGCGGGACAGTCTCAGGGGCTACACCTTC. V usage is TRBV2 and J usage is TRBJ1-2, with 7 bases identical to TRBD1. This CDR3 is built from 15 residues. Looked up from germline, CDR1 is SNHLY and CDR2 is FYNNEI.

The V call is TRBV28, the J call TRBJ1-4; unclear D gene. Trimming stripped 3 bases from V and 7 bases from J, with 15 bases between. The CDR3 sequence is 15 residues long. From germline, CDR1 is MDHEN and CDR2 SYDVKM. Here the CDR3 DNA reads TGTGCCAGCAGTTTTCTGCAGGCTGATCGTGAAAAACTGTTTTTT. Encoded protein: CASSFLQADREKLFF.

The chain joins TRBV10-3 to TRBJ2-7; unclear D gene. V was pared by 4 bases and J by 0 bases, with 7 bases between. Germline lookup yields CDR1 ENHRY and CDR2 SYGVKD. The CDR3 length is 13 residues. The CDR3 loop reads CAISGQSSYEQYF. The CDR3 DNA reads TGTGCCATCAGTGGTCAAAGCTCCTACGAGCAGTACTTC.

CDR3: CAISESGASNTGELFF. The DNA of the CDR3 is TGTGCCATCAGTGAGTCGGGGGCCTCGAACACCGGGGAGCTGTTTTTT. The chain is built from TRBV10-3 and TRBJ2-2, with a tentative D call TRBD1 (6 bases). The CDR3 loop spans 16 amino acids. Germline loops: CDR1 ENHRY, CDR2 SYGVKD. Trimming removed 0 bases at V and 0 bases at J, with 8 bases between.

The chain joins TRBV23-1 to TRBJ1-5; D call uncertain. TRBV23-1 is sorted into the ORF group, with uncertain function. The V end lost 2 bases, the J end lost 10 bases, and 6 bases lay between the germline ends. CDR3 length: 11 residues. The chain's CDR3 is CASSQKNPQHF. The CDR3 nucleotides are TGCGCCAGCAGTCAAAAGAACCCCCAGCATTTT.

As concerns this clone: This likely traces to a read error, being one base from a far larger clone. Other nucleotide sequences from this sample produce the same CDR3. The V gene is TRBV25-1, the J gene TRBJ2-5; TRBD1 matches 9 bases. The germline gives CDR1 MGHDK, CDR2 SYGVNS. Losses at the gene ends were 8 bases for V and 11 bases for J; bases not matched to a gene: 9. The CDR3 is made up of 12 amino acids. CDR3 loop: CASGTGTYEQYF. Here the CDR3 DNA reads TGTGCCAGCGGGACAGGGACCTATGAGCAGTACTTC. Complete variable domain (other parts from reference TRBV25-1 and TRBJ2-5): EADIYQTPRYLVIGTGKKITLECSQTMGHDKMYWYQQDPGMELHLIHYSYGVNSTEKGDLSSESTVSRIRTEHFPLTLESARPSHTSQYLCASGTGTYEQYFGPGTRLLVL.

The V call is TRBV5-4, the J call TRBJ2-3; D is undetermined. Germline lookup yields CDR1 SGHNT and CDR2 YYREEE (reference sequence). The V gene lost 4 bases and the J gene lost 1 base, with 16 bases spanning the gap. The CDR3 contains 16 residues. Written as DNA, the CDR3 is TGTGCCAGCAGCCCCTGGTGGTCTGGGCGCACAGATACGCAGTATTTT. Translation gives CASSPWWSGRTDTQYF.

About this clone: This likely stems from a read error, as it lies one base from a far larger clone. The chain couples TRBV11-1 to TRBJ2-7; D gene ambiguous. In germline, CDR1 is SGHAT, CDR2 FQDESV (reference sequence). CDR3 length equals 12 residues. CDR3 in DNA: TGTGTCAGCAAGCCGATTTTCTACGAGCAGTACTTC. Its protein is CVSKPIFYEQYF.

J is TRBJ2-5 and V is TRBV10-3; D is tentatively TRBD1 or TRBD2 (6 bases each). CDR1 and CDR2 (germline): ENHRY, SYGVKD. Deletions cut 0 bases from V and 3 bases from J, with 11 bases between. The length of the CDR3 is 15 residues. In nucleotides, the CDR3 is TGTGCCATCAGTGAGTCGTTGGGGGGCAAAGAGACCCAGTACTTC. This sequence encodes CAISESLGGKETQYF.

This clone showed up just a few times. A much more abundant neighbour one base away suggests this may be a read error. The rearrangement links TRBV4-2 to TRBJ1-5, with D unclear. The CDR3 totals 19 residues. Germline CDR1 and CDR2: LGHNA and YNFKEQ. V was pared by 0 bases and J by 3 bases, with 21 bases between. CDR3 sequence: CASSQDWPATSILNQPQHF. In DNA form, the CDR3 reads TGTGCCAGCAGCCAAGATTGGCCCGCCACGTCCATCCTCAATCAGCCCCAGCATTTT.

The V and J genes are TRBV5-4 and TRBJ2-3; 7 bases are shared with TRBD2. V lost 1 base, J lost 0 bases, and 5 bases stayed unmatched. The CDR3 runs to 16 residues. Germline V CDR1 and CDR2: SGHNT, YYREEE (reference sequence). The CDR3 region has the DNA TGTGCCAGCAGCTTGAGAACGGGGGGAAGCACAGATACGCAGTATTTT. Amino acid sequence: CASSLRTGGSTDTQYF.

This chain joins TRBV5-6 and TRBJ1-2; D might be TRBD1 (5 bases). CDR1 and CDR2 (germline): SGHDT, YYEEEE. This CDR3 is built from 16 residues. V was shortened by 4 bases and J by 4 bases, with 20 bases between the two germline ends. The CDR3 spells CASSPPSGGRAYGYTF. The CDR3 bases are TGTGCCAGCAGCCCTCCCTCGGGGGGGAGAGCCTATGGCTACACCTTC. Full variable domain (remainder filled in from reference TRBV5-6 and TRBJ1-2): DAGVTQSPTHLIKTRGQQVTLRCSPKSGHDTVSWYQQALGQGPQFIFQYYEEEERQRGNFPDRFSGHQFPNYSSELNVNALLLGDSALYLCASSPPSGGRAYGYTFGSGTRLTVV.